What follows describes a single T cell receptor beta chain. Its antigen is currently unknown. This specimen comes from a study of T cell responses to AZD1222 COVID-19 vaccine. Overall study results and limits: Baseline testing showed seropositivity in only a handful of AZD1222 recipients. Every sample of the repertoires postdated the peak T cell response.

Clones were sequenced by immunoSEQ multiplex PCR, and TCRdb holds only the in-frame ones, with some missing. The sample gives 90,000 to 130,000 clones, about 80% of which show up once; 9.4% is in the top ten. The source material was peripheral blood, sampled on day 0 of AZD1222 vaccination. The origin of this receptor is an adult in good health.

The CDR3 nucleotides are TGTGCCAGCAGTTTACGTGCGAACTATGGCTACACCTTC. Amino acids: CASSLRANYGYTF. The chain combines TRBV28 with TRBJ1-2; D remains ambiguous. CDR3 size: 13 residues. Germline-derived CDR1 and CDR2 are MDHEN and SYDVKM. V was clipped by 2 bases and J by 2 bases, with 6 bases between them.